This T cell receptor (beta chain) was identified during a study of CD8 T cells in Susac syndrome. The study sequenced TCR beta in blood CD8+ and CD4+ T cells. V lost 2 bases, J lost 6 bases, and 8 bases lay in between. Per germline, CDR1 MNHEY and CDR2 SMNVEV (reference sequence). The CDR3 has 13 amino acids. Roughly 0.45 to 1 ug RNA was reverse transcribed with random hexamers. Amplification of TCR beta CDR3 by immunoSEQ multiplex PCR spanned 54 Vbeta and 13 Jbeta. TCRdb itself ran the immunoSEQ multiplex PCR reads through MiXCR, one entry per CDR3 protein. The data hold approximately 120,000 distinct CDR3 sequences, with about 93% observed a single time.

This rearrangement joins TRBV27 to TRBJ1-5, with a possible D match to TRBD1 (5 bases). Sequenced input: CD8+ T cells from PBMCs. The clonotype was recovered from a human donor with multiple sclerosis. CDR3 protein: CASSLMGPQPQHF. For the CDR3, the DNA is TGTGCCAGCAGTTTAATGGGGCCTCAGCCCCAGCATTTT.